This TCR beta chain was identified during a study of cytomegalovirus exposure and HLA in healthy donors. General study findings and limits: TCR association rates varied by HLA locus in a later analysis, with DRB1 highest and HLA-C lowest. The authors listed 180 or so TCR beta chains as cytomegalovirus-associated.

Everyone who donated was a healthy bone marrow donor. As to this clone: The antigen remains unidentified.

In germline, CDR1 is SGHRS, CDR2 YFSETQ. The CDR3 totals 14 residues. Trimming took 5 bases from V and 6 from J; bases not matched to a gene: 6. The PCR had 60 Vbeta and 13 Jbeta primers. This table comes from immunoSEQ multiplex PCR, and its TCRdb copy is limited to in-frame clones, with some not included. The repertoire consists of approximately 81,000 clones, with around four fifths occurring once and the leading ten covering roughly 6.2%. Sequenced sample: PBMCs. This chain connects TRBV5-1 to TRBJ2-1; 9 bases line up with TRBD2. The sequence came from a woman aged 45-65 years in good health and CMV-seropositive. The CDR3 bases are TGCGCCAGCAGGGTACTAGCGGGTTCCAATGAGCAGTTCTTC. Translating gives CASRVLAGSNEQFF.